The 29 T cell receptor beta chains given below trace back to one sample, sequenced in a study of blood T cells in healthy people across ages. Sample-barcoded 5' priming and a J-beta primer mix drove a second PCR of roughly 6 to 12 cycles. TCRdb re-called the 5' RACE reads through MiXCR, storing one row per CDR3 protein. The sample consists of about 1 million distinct CDR3 sequences, 40% to 50% of them appearing once. Sequencing used blood. The origin of the receptors is a woman aged 55-70 years in good health.

This chain uses TRBV30 with TRBJ2-2; tentative D call: TRBD2 (5 bases). CDR3 length equals 14 residues. The germline V and J ends were trimmed by 4 bases and 6 bases, with 15 bases remaining between them. The germline V gene encodes CDR1 GTSNPN and CDR2 SVGIG (reference sequence). The CDR3 protein is CAWKWIVGAGELFF. CDR3 DNA sequence: TGTGCCTGGAAATGGATAGTGGGAGCCGGGGAGCTGTTTTTT.

The chain couples TRBV20-1 to TRBJ2-3; 9 nucleotides line up with TRBD2. This CDR3 spans 18 amino acids. Trimming removed 0 bases from V and 3 bases from J; junction bases left unmatched: 13. CDR1 is DFQATT and CDR2 is SNEGSKA in the germline V gene (reference sequence). DNA of the CDR3: TGCAGTGCTAGAGATCCCTTCGAGCTAGCGGGACCGACAGATACGCAGTATTTT. It codes for CSARDPFELAGPTDTQYF.

The J gene is TRBJ2-1, the V gene TRBV6-1; D not certain. Trimming cost V 5 bases and J 1 base, with 21 bases left between them. In germline, CDR1 is MNHNS, CDR2 SASEGT. The CDR3 spans 18 residues. CDR3 residues: CASSPFPGDLWSYNEQFF. The CDR3 DNA reads TGTGCCAGCAGTCCCTTCCCCGGAGACTTATGGTCCTACAATGAGCAGTTCTTC.

This clonotype has only a few counts. This chain uses TRBV27 with TRBJ2-7; D remains ambiguous. The CDR3 is 13 residues long. Deletions cut 3 bases from V and 7 bases from J, with 13 bases between. CDR1 and CDR2 (germline): MNHEY, SMNVEV (reference sequence). CDR3 DNA sequence: TGTGCCAGCAGTTTCTCACTAAGCGCGGAGCAGTACTTC. It yields the protein CASSFSLSAEQYF.

The CDR3 loop is CASKTGGRGNTEAFF. In DNA form, the CDR3 reads TGTGCCAGCAAGACCGGAGGGAGGGGGAACACTGAAGCTTTCTTT. The chain uses TRBV14 and TRBJ1-1, with D possibly matching TRBD1 (5 bases). V was shortened by 7 bases and J by 1 base, with 16 bases between the two germline ends. The CDR3 covers 15 residues. CDR1 and CDR2 from the germline V gene are SGHDN and FVKESK.

The genes are TRBV2 and TRBJ2-3; 11 bases are shared with TRBD2. The CDR3 has 14 amino acids. Looked up from germline, CDR1 is SNHLY and CDR2 is FYNNEI. J lost 3 bases, V lost 8 bases, and 4 bases had no gene match. The CDR3 DNA sequence: TGTGCCAGCGCACTAGCGGGAGTTACAGATACGCAGTATTTT. This sequence encodes CASALAGVTDTQYF.

This clonotype was picked up a small number of times. J is TRBJ2-1 and V is TRBV20-1, with 8 bases that match TRBD2. Trimming at V came to 0 bases and at J to 9 bases, leaving 1 base not matched to a gene. The CDR3 has 12 amino acids. The germline V gene has CDR1 DFQATT and CDR2 SNEGSKA (reference sequence). The CDR3 DNA reads as TGCAGTGCTAGAGAACTAGCGGCTGAGCAGTTCTTC. Its translation is CSARELAAEQFF.

The chain employs TRBV25-1 and TRBJ1-2; 8 positions agree with TRBD1. In germline, CDR1 is MGHDK, CDR2 SYGVNS. Germline trimming cut 8 bases from V and 6 bases from J; bases unmatched to any gene: 8. This CDR3 is 13 amino acids long. The CDR3 region is CASGRTGQHGYTF. The CDR3 coding sequence is TGTGCCAGCGGAAGGACAGGGCAGCATGGCTACACCTTC.

Turning to this clonotype: The conserved closing phenylalanine or tryptophan is absent in this CDR3, likely reflecting a read error. This chain uses TRBV3-1 with TRBJ2-1, with a weak D call TRBD2 (6 bases). Looked up from germline, CDR1 is LGHDT and CDR2 is YNNKEL (reference sequence). With 1 base removed from V and 8 bases from J, the gap between germline ends came to 18 bases. The CDR3 totals 16 residues. CDR3 loop: CASSQGVTRPGDEQFL. In DNA form, the CDR3 reads TGTGCCAGCAGCCAAGGCGTGACTAGGCCTGGCGATGAGCAGTTCTTA.

In this sample, this clonotype turned up a few times. V is TRBV25-1 and J is TRBJ1-2; D call uncertain. CDR3 size: 17 residues. Germline CDR1 MGHDK, CDR2 SYGVNS. The V end lost 2 bases, the J end lost 4 bases, and 20 bases lay between the germline ends. CDR3 DNA sequence: TGTGCCAGCAGTGAAGGGCTGGGGTCGCGAGTTGGCTATGGCTACACCTTC. It is translated as CASSEGLGSRVGYGYTF.

In the case of this clonotype: Mismatch with germline at one junction end may stem from a read error. V and J are TRBV6-5 and TRBJ2-5; no definite D call. Germline V gene data show CDR1 as MNHEY and CDR2 as SVGAGI. This CDR3 comprises 14 residues. The CDR3 nucleotides are TGTGCCAGCAGTGACTCATCAGGCCGGGAGACCCAGTACTTC. Translated: CASSDSSGRETQYF.

This chain joins TRBV20-1 and TRBJ1-6; 10 bases align to TRBD1. The length of the CDR3 is 13 residues. Trimming removed 5 bases from V and 10 bases from J; junction bases left unmatched: 5. CDR1 and CDR2 (germline): DFQATT, SNEGSKA (reference sequence). This CDR3 reads CSAWDRGLSPLHF. CDR3 DNA sequence: TGCAGTGCTTGGGACAGGGGATTATCACCCCTCCACTTT.

This clonotype was observed at least ten times. The chain carries TRBV25-1 and TRBJ1-2; TRBD1 might be the D (5 bases). Germline CDR1 is MGHDK and CDR2 is SYGVNS. The V gene lost 1 base and the J gene lost 8 bases, with 5 bases spanning the gap. The CDR3 consists of 11 residues. CDR3 protein: CASSEWGGYTF. DNA for the CDR3: TGTGCCAGCAGTGAATGGGGGGGCTACACCTTC.

There are many counts of this clonotype. The chain couples TRBV7-2 to TRBJ2-7; no clear D gene. Trimming removed 1 base from V and 7 bases from J, with 8 bases in between. Germline CDR1 reads SGHTA; CDR2 reads FQGNSA. This CDR3 has 12 residues. The CDR3 is CASSLVLGEQYF. The CDR3 region has the DNA TGTGCCAGCAGCTTAGTGCTAGGGGAGCAGTACTTC.

The J gene is TRBJ1-2, the V gene TRBV27; 7 nucleotides line up with TRBD1. This CDR3 is 15 amino acids long. Germline V CDR1 and CDR2: MNHEY, SMNVEV (reference sequence). Losses at the gene ends were 5 bases for V and 4 bases for J; bases not matched to a gene: 10. CDR3 region: CASSRPGQQFYGYTF. CDR3 DNA: TGTGCCAGCAGTAGACCGGGACAGCAATTCTATGGCTACACCTTC.

This rearrangement joins TRBV28 to TRBJ2-5; the D is unclear. Germline CDR1 MDHEN, CDR2 SYDVKM. Deletions cut 6 bases from V and 5 bases from J, with 10 bases between. This CDR3 contains 12 residues. The CDR3: CASSPGAETQYF. Written as DNA, the CDR3 is TGTGCCAGCAGCCCCGGAGCTGAGACCCAGTACTTC.

V gene TRBV13 combines with J gene TRBJ2-5; 7 bases are a match to TRBD2. The J call may be incorrect, as the DNA end agrees better with TRBJ2-7. CDR1 is PRHDT, CDR2 FYEKMQ, per germline (reference sequence). This CDR3 has 13 amino acids. The CDR3 loop reads CASSRGLVGEQYF. CDR3 coding DNA: TGTGCCAGCAGCCGCGGACTAGTCGGCGAGCAGTACTTC.

V and J are TRBV28 and TRBJ2-4, with 8 bases fitting TRBD1. CDR3 size: 16 residues. V dropped 3 bases and J dropped 2; count of bases not matched to a gene: 6. Germline V gene lookup returns CDR1 MDHEN and CDR2 SYDVKM. The CDR3 coding sequence is TGTGCCAGCAGTTTGCCGACAGGGGTGCCCAAAAACATTCAGTACTTC. Its protein product is CASSLPTGVPKNIQYF.

The V and J genes are TRBV20-1 and TRBJ2-4; TRBD1 might be the D (7 bases). CDR3 length equals 13 residues. The V and J ends lost 6 bases and 13 bases respectively, with 22 bases between them. CDR1 DFQATT and CDR2 SNEGSKA come from the germline V gene (reference sequence). DNA for the CDR3: TGCAGTGCCAGGGGGGACCCAGATGTCGGGCAGTACTTC. Its protein product is CSARGDPDVGQYF.

This clonotype appeared once. V gene TRBV5-5 combines with J gene TRBJ2-1, with TRBD2 identical over 7 bases. Trimming took 2 bases from V and 2 from J; bases not matched to a gene: 4. The germline gives CDR1 SGHKS, CDR2 YYEKEE (reference sequence). This CDR3 region has 15 residues. CDR3 region: CASSFRLAAYNEQFF. CDR3 nucleotide sequence: TGTGCCAGCAGCTTTAGGCTAGCGGCCTACAATGAGCAGTTCTTC.

The chain joins TRBV29-1 to TRBJ2-2; the D gene is possibly TRBD1 (5 bases). The V and J ends lost 7 bases and 1 base respectively, with 13 bases between them. The CDR3 sequence is 14 residues long. CDR1 is SQVTM and CDR2 is ANQGSEA in the germline V gene. The chain's CDR3 is CSAGQRLNTGELFF. For the CDR3, the DNA is TGCAGCGCAGGACAAAGATTGAACACCGGGGAGCTGTTTTTT.

Only a few counts were recorded for this clonotype. The J gene is TRBJ2-1, the V gene TRBV4-2, with D uncertain. This CDR3 has 12 amino acids. Trimming took 5 bases from V and 6 from J, leaving 8 bases between them. Germline CDR1 and CDR2: LGHNA and YNFKEQ. CDR3 sequence (DNA): TGTGCCAGCAGCGACTTTCTCAATGAGCAGTTCTTC. As protein: CASSDFLNEQFF.

The chain uses TRBV11-2 and TRBJ2-7; weak D call: TRBD1 (6 bases). CDR1 is SGHAT and CDR2 is FQNNGV in the germline V gene. The V and J ends lost 5 bases and 2 bases respectively, with 16 bases between them. The CDR3 sequence is 15 residues long. The chain's CDR3 is CASSAGDITTYEQYF. CDR3 coding DNA: TGTGCCAGCAGCGCAGGGGACATAACGACCTACGAGCAGTACTTC.

The CDR3 reads CSVEDGTGLTSEQYF. In nucleotides, the CDR3 is TGCAGCGTTGAAGATGGCACAGGGTTGACCTCCGAGCAGTACTTC. The gene calls are TRBV29-1 and TRBJ2-7; D is possibly TRBD1 (6 bases). Germline CDR1 reads SQVTM; CDR2 reads ANQGSEA. The ends were cut back, 0 bases at V and 6 bases at J, with 18 bases in the middle. This CDR3 has 15 amino acids.

The gene calls are TRBV27 and TRBJ1-5; D is undetermined. This CDR3 contains 13 residues. Trimming removed 3 bases from V and 5 bases from J, with 8 bases in between. Germline assignment: CDR1 MNHEY and CDR2 SMNVEV (reference sequence). The DNA of the CDR3 is TGTGCCAGCAGTTTTGCGGGATATCAGCCCCAGCATTTT. Protein: CASSFAGYQPQHF.

The chain employs TRBV9 and TRBJ1-2; the match to TRBD1 covers 8 bases. The germline gives CDR1 SGDLS, CDR2 YYNGEE. After removal of 2 bases from V and 4 bases from J, the junction contained 7 bases not matched to a gene. The CDR3 is 15 residues long. As DNA, the CDR3 is TGTGCCAGCAGCGTGGCAGGGGGCAGTAGCTATGGCTACACCTTC. Its translation: CASSVAGGSSYGYTF.

The chain links TRBV13 to TRBJ2-5; 7 bases are a match to TRBD1. The J segment lost 1 base and the V segment lost 5 bases, leaving 4 bases of the junction unmatched. The CDR3 extends over 14 amino acids. Germline-derived CDR1 and CDR2 are PRHDT and FYEKMQ (reference sequence). CDR3 protein: CASSQQGFQETQYF. For the CDR3, the DNA is TGTGCCAGCAGCCAACAGGGGTTCCAAGAGACCCAGTACTTC.

The CDR3 spells CASSLVFSSGYEQYF. CDR3 DNA: TGTGCCAGCAGTCTAGTGTTCTCTAGCGGATACGAGCAGTACTTC. The chain has TRBV7-8 and TRBJ2-7, with 7 bases matching TRBD2. The CDR3 length is 15 residues. The germline V gene has CDR1 SGHVS and CDR2 FQNEAQ. V trimming: 6 bases; J trimming: 4 bases; junction bases outside the gene matches: 12.

The chain is built from TRBV5-1 and TRBJ1-4, with a tentative D call TRBD1 (5 bases). Deletions cut 0 bases from V and 6 bases from J, with 12 bases between. This CDR3 region has 15 residues. Germline assignment: CDR1 SGHRS and CDR2 YFSETQ. The CDR3 reads CASSLGGALDEKLFF. DNA of the CDR3: TGCGCCAGCAGCTTGGGAGGGGCGCTTGATGAAAAACTGTTTTTT.